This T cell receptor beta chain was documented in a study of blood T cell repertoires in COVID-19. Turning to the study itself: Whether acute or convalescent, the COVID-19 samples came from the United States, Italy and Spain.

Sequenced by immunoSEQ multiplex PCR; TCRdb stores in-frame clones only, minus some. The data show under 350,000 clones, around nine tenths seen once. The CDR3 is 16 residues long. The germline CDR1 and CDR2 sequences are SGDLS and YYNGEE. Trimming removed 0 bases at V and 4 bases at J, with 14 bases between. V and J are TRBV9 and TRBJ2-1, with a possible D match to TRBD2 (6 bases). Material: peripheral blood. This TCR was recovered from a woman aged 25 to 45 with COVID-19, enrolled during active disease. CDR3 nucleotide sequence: TGTGCCAGCAGCGTAGGTGGAGGGGTAGGGTACAATGAGCAGTTCTTC. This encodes CASSVGGGVGYNEQFF.